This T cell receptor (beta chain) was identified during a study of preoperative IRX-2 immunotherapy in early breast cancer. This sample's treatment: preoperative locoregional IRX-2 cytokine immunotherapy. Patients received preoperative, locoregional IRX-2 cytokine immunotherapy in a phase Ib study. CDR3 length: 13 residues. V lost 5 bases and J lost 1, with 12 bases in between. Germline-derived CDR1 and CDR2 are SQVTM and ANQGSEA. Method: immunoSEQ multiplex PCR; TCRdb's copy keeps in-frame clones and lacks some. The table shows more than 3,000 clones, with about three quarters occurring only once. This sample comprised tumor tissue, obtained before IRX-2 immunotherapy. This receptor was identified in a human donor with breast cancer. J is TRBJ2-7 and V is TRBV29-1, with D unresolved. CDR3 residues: CSVLPSYSYEQYF. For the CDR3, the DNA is TGCAGCGTTCTCCCATCCTATTCCTACGAGCAGTACTTC.